This T cell receptor beta chain came from a study of sequential checkpoint blockade in melanoma. On the study more broadly: Arm A got nivolumab then ipilimumab; arm B the reverse, 1:1. Maintenance nivolumab came after either treatment sequence.

Germline CDR1 is SGDLS and CDR2 is YYNGEE. The CDR3 is made up of 14 amino acids. V dropped 0 bases and J dropped 6 bases, with 12 bases sitting between them. This clone was found a few times. Assay: immunoSEQ multiplex PCR; the TCRdb copy retains only in-frame clones and omits some. The top ten hold around a sixth of the sample, which has approximately 29,000 clones, approximately 83% seen once. Treatment noted: randomized to nivolumab then ipilimumab (arm A) or the reverse (arm B). None of the patients previously received DNA-damaging chemotherapy. From thawed PBMCs, live CD3+CD8+ cells negative for CD19 and CD56 were sorted.

The sequence came from a human donor with melanoma. This chain links TRBV9 with TRBJ1-2; perhaps TRBD1 as D (6 bases). Sequencing used CD8+ T cells sorted from blood (inferred from file names), obtained from a patient given nivolumab and ipilimumab in sequence. The CDR3 reads CASSVGDTVDGYTF. CDR3 nucleotides: TGTGCCAGCAGCGTAGGGGACACCGTCGATGGCTACACCTTC.